Presented here are 32 T cell receptor beta chains from one specimen sequenced in a study of cytomegalovirus exposure and HLA in healthy donors. Amplification used 60 Vbeta primers and 13 Jbeta primers. TCRdb's copy holds only in-frame clones and misses some; the assay was immunoSEQ multiplex PCR. Of over 85,000 clones listed, around three quarters are singletons. The sequencing input was PBMCs. All receptors come from a man in his forties or fifties in good health and CMV-seronegative.

The chain employs TRBV20-1 and TRBJ1-1; D may be TRBD1 (5 bases). V was cut by 8 bases and J by 6 bases, with 10 bases left in between. Germline V CDR1 and CDR2: DFQATT, SNEGSKA (reference sequence). The CDR3 loop spans 10 amino acids. The CDR3 DNA sequence: TGCAGTCAGTTAGGGGCTGAAGCTTTCTTT. Its protein is CSQLGAEAFF.

V is TRBV5-6 and J is TRBJ2-2, with 8 bases that match TRBD1. Looked up from germline, CDR1 is SGHDT and CDR2 is YYEEEE. The CDR3 runs to 16 residues. Germline trimming cut 3 bases from V and 1 base from J; bases unmatched to any gene: 5. The CDR3 DNA sequence: TGTGCCAGCAGCTATAGGACAGGGCTGAACACCGGGGAGCTGTTTTTT. This encodes CASSYRTGLNTGELFF.

The genes are TRBV4-3 and TRBJ1-2; D may be TRBD1 (5 bases). The CDR3 runs to 15 residues. The germline V gene has CDR1 LGHNA and CDR2 YSLEER. V was trimmed by 1 base and J by 3 bases, leaving 12 bases between them. This CDR3 reads CASSQASGGDYGYTF. CDR3 nucleotide sequence: TGCGCCAGCAGCCAAGCCTCGGGGGGGGACTATGGCTACACCTTC.

The V call is TRBV4-2, the J call TRBJ1-2; possibly TRBD1 for D (6 bases). With 4 bases removed from V and 4 bases from J, the gap between germline ends came to 28 bases. CDR3 size: 19 residues. CDR1 and CDR2 from the germline V gene are LGHNA and YNFKEQ. Here the CDR3 reads CASSPVSRGRRGWGYGYTF. CDR3 in DNA: TGTGCCAGCAGCCCCGTCTCCCGCGGGCGTAGGGGGTGGGGCTATGGCTACACCTTC.

This chain connects TRBV7-2 to TRBJ2-7; TRBD1 matches 10 bases. J was trimmed by 6 bases and V by 2 bases; bases with no gene match: 7. The V gene's germline CDR1 is SGHTA and CDR2 FQGNSA. This CDR3 is built from 15 residues. The CDR3: CASSLRGQGFLEQYF. The CDR3 coding sequence is TGTGCCAGCAGCTTAAGGGGACAGGGGTTTCTCGAGCAGTACTTC.

The chain combines TRBV15 with TRBJ1-1, with D unclear. V was clipped by 5 bases and J by 0 bases, with 13 bases between them. Per germline, CDR1 LNHNV and CDR2 YYDKDF (reference sequence). The CDR3 is 15 residues long. The CDR3 reads CATSLGSLLNTEAFF. The CDR3 nucleotides are TGTGCCACCAGCCTTGGGAGCCTTTTGAACACTGAAGCTTTCTTT.

The V call is TRBV6-1, the J call TRBJ2-3; 9 positions match TRBD2. CDR1 is MNHNS, CDR2 SASEGT, per germline. V gave up 3 bases and J gave up 2 bases; unmatched junction bases: 3. The CDR3 contains 15 residues. CDR3 sequence: CASSDSGGNTDTQYF. Here the CDR3 DNA reads TGTGCCAGCAGTGATAGCGGGGGAAACACAGATACGCAGTATTTT.

V is TRBV30 and J is TRBJ1-3, with a possible D match to TRBD1 (6 bases). Germline V gives CDR1 GTSNPN, CDR2 SVGIG (reference sequence). The CDR3 sequence is 15 residues long. The V end lost 0 bases, the J end lost 2 bases, and 11 bases lay between the germline ends. In DNA form, the CDR3 reads TGTGCCTGGAGTGTTTCAGGGGTGCCTGGAAACACCATATATTTT. Protein sequence: CAWSVSGVPGNTIYF.

CDR3 residues: CSVTLAGEYNEQFF. CDR3 coding DNA: TGCAGCGTGACCCTAGCGGGGGAGTACAATGAGCAGTTCTTC. This chain uses TRBV29-1 with TRBJ2-1, with 10 bases fitting TRBD2. Germline V gene sequence: CDR1 SQVTM, CDR2 ANQGSEA. The V gene end was trimmed by 6 bases and the J gene end by 4 bases; junction bases not matched to a gene: 6. The CDR3 is 14 residues long.

The rearrangement uses TRBV29-1 and TRBJ2-5, with 11 bases that match TRBD2. The CDR3 has 14 residues. The germline CDR1 and CDR2 sequences are SQVTM and ANQGSEA. Trimming took 7 bases from V and 4 from J; bases not matched to a gene: 8. For the CDR3, the DNA is TGCAGCGCACAAAACGGACTAGCGGGAGAGACCCAGTACTTC. Its protein product is CSAQNGLAGETQYF.

The CDR3 DNA is TGTGCCAGCAGCCTCACCCCCGCCCCGTGGGGGGAAACGGACACTGAAGCTTTCTTT. It translates to CASSLTPAPWGETDTEAFF. This chain uses TRBV4-2 with TRBJ1-1; maybe TRBD1 (5 bases). Germline V lookup: CDR1 LGHNA, CDR2 YNFKEQ. This CDR3 region has 19 residues. V was clipped by 4 bases and J by 3 bases, with 27 bases between them.

The chain recombines TRBV18 with TRBJ2-1; the match to TRBD1 covers 7 bases. The CDR3 is made up of 13 amino acids. Germline V gives CDR1 KGHSH, CDR2 LQKENI. V was pared by 6 bases and J by 5 bases, with 4 bases of the junction left unmatched. The CDR3 region is CASSLDRDNEQFF. CDR3 coding DNA: TGTGCCAGCTCTCTCGACAGGGACAATGAGCAGTTCTTC.

This rearrangement joins TRBV6-6 to TRBJ2-4; tentatively, D is TRBD1 (5 bases). The CDR3 covers 16 residues. V lost 2 bases, J lost 3 bases, and 14 bases lay in between. The V gene's germline CDR1 is MNHNY and CDR2 SVGAGI (reference sequence). The CDR3 coding sequence is TGTGCCAGCAGTTACCCTGCTGACAGATTCAAAAACATTCAGTACTTC. Translated: CASSYPADRFKNIQYF.

This clone has just one count. V is TRBV23-1 and J is TRBJ1-2; D remains ambiguous. TRBV23-1 is sorted into the ORF group, with uncertain function. V shed 2 bases and J shed 2 bases, with 9 bases lying between them. The CDR3 loop spans 14 amino acids. CDR3 DNA: TGCGCCAGCAGTCAAGGCGGCCTCAACTATGGCTACACCTTC. Amino acid sequence: CASSQGGLNYGYTF.

This chain connects TRBV4-3 to TRBJ1-4; D is perhaps TRBD1 (6 bases). The CDR3 extends over 16 amino acids. CDR1 is LGHNA, CDR2 YSLEER, per germline. The V gene lost 0 bases and the J gene lost 8 bases, with 16 bases spanning the gap. The CDR3 nucleotides read TGCGCCAGCAGCCAAGATTTCGGGCAGGGGAGAGAAAAACTGTTTTTT. It encodes CASSQDFGQGREKLFF.

The chain uses TRBV5-4 and TRBJ2-1; 9 nucleotides align to TRBD2. The CDR3 loop spans 16 amino acids. J was trimmed by 4 bases and V by 4 bases; bases with no gene match: 9. In germline, CDR1 is SGHNT, CDR2 YYREEE (reference sequence). As DNA, the CDR3 is TGTGCCAGCAGCGCTACCGCGGGGGGGACATACAATGAGCAGTTCTTC. Amino acids: CASSATAGGTYNEQFF.

The V gene is TRBV25-1, the J gene TRBJ1-2; D remains ambiguous. Germline values: CDR1 MGHDK, CDR2 SYGVNS. CDR3 length equals 12 residues. The V end was cut by 10 bases, the J end by 8 bases, with 17 bases between. CDR3 amino acids: CATKTPKRGYTF. CDR3 bases: TGTGCCACCAAGACCCCCAAGCGGGGCTACACCTTC.

This clone was counted only a few times. The genes are TRBV18 and TRBJ1-5; 7 bases map to TRBD1. V dropped 4 bases and J dropped 1; count of bases not matched to a gene: 7. Germline CDR1 KGHSH, CDR2 LQKENI. The CDR3 covers 16 residues. In DNA form, the CDR3 reads TGTGCCAGCTCACGCACGGGCAGGGGGAGCAATCAGCCCCAGCATTTT. Amino acids: CASSRTGRGSNQPQHF.

There are a few counts of this clone. This sequence joins TRBV9 and TRBJ2-2; tentatively, D is TRBD2 (5 bases). Trimming stripped 3 bases from V and 1 base from J, with 22 bases between. The germline CDR1 and CDR2 sequences are SGDLS and YYNGEE. The CDR3 runs to 19 residues. CDR3 loop: CASSGPKSGILLNTGELFF. The CDR3 bases are TGTGCCAGCAGCGGCCCAAAAAGCGGTATTCTTTTGAACACCGGGGAGCTGTTTTTT.

The chain joins TRBV2 to TRBJ2-2; the D gene is possibly TRBD1 (6 bases). Looked up from germline, CDR1 is SNHLY and CDR2 is FYNNEI. This CDR3 has 14 residues. V gave up 11 bases and J gave up 1 base, with 14 bases separating them. The DNA of the CDR3 is TGTGCCGGCCGGACAGCCAAGAACACCGGGGAGCTGTTTTTT. This codes for CAGRTAKNTGELFF.

The CDR3 is CASSRGTGGNEKLFF. The DNA of the CDR3 is TGTGCCAGCAGCCGGGGGACAGGCGGTAATGAAAAACTGTTTTTT. The rearrangement uses TRBV5-8 and TRBJ1-4, with TRBD1 identical over 8 bases. V lost 4 bases to trimming and J lost 4 bases; unmatched junction nucleotides: 6. CDR1 is SGHTS, CDR2 YDEGEE, per germline. This CDR3 is 15 amino acids long.

The count of this clone is one. The chain uses TRBV5-4 and TRBJ2-2; 14 nucleotides line up with TRBD2. Trimming removed 5 bases from V and 7 bases from J; junction bases left unmatched: 13. The CDR3 is 18 amino acids. CDR1 SGHNT and CDR2 YYREEE come from the germline V gene (reference sequence). CDR3 loop: CASRGVTGLAGGSGELFF. The CDR3 bases are TGTGCCAGCAGGGGAGTGACAGGACTAGCGGGGGGCAGCGGGGAGCTGTTTTTT.

This sequence joins TRBV4-1 and TRBJ2-1; possibly TRBD2 for D (6 bases). Germline V CDR1 and CDR2: MGHRA, YSYEKL. The V end lost 1 base, the J end lost 4 bases, and 11 bases lay between the germline ends. The CDR3 totals 15 residues. The CDR3 protein is CASSQGLVTYNEQFF. As DNA, the CDR3 is TGCGCCAGCAGCCAAGGACTAGTCACGTACAATGAGCAGTTCTTC.

This chain connects TRBV18 to TRBJ2-1; 7 bases are shared with TRBD2. This CDR3 region has 18 residues. Germline V gene data show CDR1 as KGHSH and CDR2 as LQKENI. J was trimmed by 0 bases and V by 3 bases; bases with no gene match: 11. CDR3 coding DNA: TGTGCCAGCTCACCGTCCCTAGCGGAGTGGAGCTCCTACAATGAGCAGTTCTTC. The encoded protein is CASSPSLAEWSSYNEQFF. Using reference TRBV18 and TRBJ2-1 for the parts outside the CDR3, the full variable domain is NAGVMQNPRHLVRRRGQEARLRCSPMKGHSHVYWYRQLPEEGLKFMVYLQKENIIDESGMPKERFSAEFPKEGPSILRIQQVVRGDSAAYFCASSPSLAEWSSYNEQFFGPGTRLTVL.

The rearrangement joins TRBV30 to TRBJ2-3; D is unclear. Per the germline V gene, CDR1 is GTSNPN and CDR2 is SVGIG (reference sequence). This CDR3 comprises 11 residues. V was clipped by 6 bases and J by 1 base, with 5 bases between them. The CDR3: CACSGTDTQYF. CDR3 DNA sequence: TGTGCCTGCTCAGGCACAGATACGCAGTATTTT.

Concerning this clone itself: Compared with germline, one end of the junction differs, possibly owing to a read error. The chain uses TRBV5-1 and TRBJ2-1, with 8 positions matching TRBD1. This CDR3 has 15 amino acids. CDR1 is SGHRS and CDR2 is YFSETQ in the germline V gene. The CDR3 sequence is CASSLGPPGGGEQFF. In DNA form, the CDR3 reads TGCGCCAGCAGTTTGGGGCCCCCAGGGGGCGGTGAGCAGTTCTTC.

This chain connects TRBV28 to TRBJ2-1; TRBD1 aligns across 7 bases. V was clipped by 7 bases and J by 1 base; unmatched bases: 19. Germline V lookup: CDR1 MDHEN, CDR2 SYDVKM. The CDR3 consists of 19 residues. The chain's CDR3 is CASTLFRRGKGGSYNEQFF. The CDR3 nucleotides read TGTGCCAGCACCCTATTCCGCAGGGGGAAAGGTGGTTCCTACAATGAGCAGTTCTTC.

The chain is built from TRBV19 and TRBJ2-1; 9 nucleotides match TRBD2. Germline V lookup: CDR1 LNHDA, CDR2 SQIVND (reference sequence). Losses at the gene ends were 0 bases for V and 9 bases for J; bases not matched to a gene: 6. The CDR3 extends over 15 amino acids. CDR3 protein: CASSIDPSGTTEQFF. DNA of the CDR3: TGTGCCAGTAGTATAGATCCTAGCGGGACGACTGAGCAGTTCTTC.

This chain connects TRBV7-9 to TRBJ2-1; TRBD1 matches 12 bases. Germline CDR1 and CDR2: SEHNR and FQNEAQ (reference sequence). CDR3 length: 15 amino acids. With 3 bases clipped from V and 7 bases from J, the junction kept 4 bases outside the gene matches. The CDR3 loop is CASSLWDRGRNEQFF. The CDR3 coding sequence is TGTGCCAGCAGCTTGTGGGACAGGGGGCGTAATGAGCAGTTCTTC.

This clone was observed a few times. The chain recombines TRBV13 with TRBJ2-5; 7 nucleotides match TRBD1. V shed 4 bases and J 1 base; nucleotides not matched to a gene: 3. CDR3 length: 14 amino acids. Germline CDR1 reads PRHDT; CDR2 reads FYEKMQ (reference sequence). CDR3 bases: TGTGCCAGCAGCTACCGGGACAGCCAAGAGACCCAGTACTTC. Amino acid sequence: CASSYRDSQETQYF.

V gene TRBV6-5 combines with J gene TRBJ1-1; no clear D gene. CDR3 length: 15 amino acids. Germline CDR1 is MNHEY and CDR2 is SVGAGI. V lost 0 bases and J 4 bases, leaving 12 bases between the germline ends. The CDR3 sequence: CASSYSIRRGTEAFF. DNA of the CDR3: TGTGCCAGCAGTTACTCTATCAGGCGGGGCACTGAAGCTTTCTTT.

This clone turned up a few times. The V call is TRBV28, the J call TRBJ2-3; TRBD2 matches 11 bases. Trimming at V came to 4 bases and at J to 0 bases, leaving 3 bases not matched to a gene. The CDR3 runs 16 residues. Germline CDR1 MDHEN, CDR2 SYDVKM. The CDR3 nucleotides read TGTGCCAGCAGTTCGGGACTAGCGGCCAGCACAGATACGCAGTATTTT. It is translated as CASSSGLAASTDTQYF. The variable domain in full, with the rest retrieved from reference TRBV28 and TRBJ2-3, is DVKVTQSSRYLVKRTGEKVFLECVQDMDHENMFWYRQDPGLGLRLIYFSYDVKMKEKGDIPEGYSVSREKKERFSLILESASTNQTSMYLCASSSGLAASTDTQYFGPGTRLTVL.